This TCR beta chain derives from a study of CD8 T cells in ankylosing spondylitis. TCRdb used MiXCR to reprocess the 5' RACE reads, holding one entry per CDR3 protein. The sample has just over 350,000 distinct CDR3 sequences; approximately 22% are singletons. The table lists this clonotype with a few counts. The CDR3 extends over 13 amino acids. Trimming took 2 bases from V and 10 from J, leaving 13 bases between them. CDR1 SGHRS and CDR2 YFSETQ come from the germline V gene. Sequenced material: blood, either unsorted or a sorted T cell fraction (not recorded which). The V gene is TRBV5-1, the J gene TRBJ2-1, with D possibly TRBD2 on 5 matching bases. The sequence derives from a male donor with ankylosing spondylitis or in good health (not recorded which). CDR3 residues: CASSFLLGREQFF. The CDR3 DNA is TGCGCCAGCAGCTTCCTCTTGGGGAGAGAGCAGTTCTTC.